The 20 T cell receptor beta chains presented below share a single source sample, sequenced in a study of shared clonotypes between healthy human individuals. The method was immunoSEQ multiplex PCR; TCRdb's version includes in-frame clones alone and lacks a portion of them. The data contain about 1 million clones, about 77% of them singletons. Sequencing was performed on memory CD4+ T cells sorted from blood. As for subset: CD45RA-negative fraction. The receptors shown here come from a man aged 18 to 29 in good health.

The rearrangement joins TRBV2 to TRBJ1-2; no definite D call. Trimming took off 2 bases at V and 5 bases at J, with 9 bases between the two ends. Germline loops: CDR1 SNHLY, CDR2 FYNNEI. The CDR3 spans 13 residues. This CDR3 is CASSEIGLYGYTF. The DNA for the CDR3 is TGTGCCAGCAGTGAAATAGGATTGTATGGCTACACCTTC. Supplemented by reference TRBV2 and TRBJ1-2, the full variable domain reads EPEVTQTPSHQVTQMGQEVILRCVPISNHLYFYWYRQILGQKVEFLVSFYNNEISEKSEIFDDQFSVERPDGSNFTLKIRSTKLEDSAMYFCASSEIGLYGYTFGSGTRLTVV.

The genes are TRBV18 and TRBJ1-1; TRBD1 aligns across 9 bases. Per germline, CDR1 KGHSH and CDR2 LQKENI. V lost 2 bases to trimming and J lost 5 bases; unmatched junction nucleotides: 6. The length of the CDR3 is 15 residues. This chain's CDR3 is CASSPGRQGGTEAFF. The CDR3, as DNA: TGTGCCAGCTCACCAGGGCGACAGGGGGGAACTGAAGCTTTCTTT.

Comments on this clone: A single base separates this from a much larger clone, so it may be a read error. The chain is built from TRBV18 and TRBJ2-5, with D possibly being TRBD2 (5 bases). Trimming removed 0 bases from V and 0 bases from J, with 11 bases in between. Per germline, CDR1 KGHSH and CDR2 LQKENI. CDR3 length equals 16 residues. This chain's CDR3 is CASSPPRRSNQETQYF. The CDR3 nucleotides are TGTGCCAGCTCACCACCTAGGAGGTCGAACCAAGAGACCCAGTACTTC. Complete variable domain (other parts from reference TRBV18 and TRBJ2-5): NAGVMQNPRHLVRRRGQEARLRCSPMKGHSHVYWYRQLPEEGLKFMVYLQKENIIDESGMPKERFSAEFPKEGPSILRIQQVVRGDSAAYFCASSPPRRSNQETQYFGPGTRLLVL.

The chain carries TRBV7-8 and TRBJ1-4, with no clear D. V lost 5 bases and J 8 bases, leaving 18 bases between the germline ends. Germline assignment: CDR1 SGHVS and CDR2 FQNEAQ. The CDR3 is made up of 15 amino acids. The CDR3: CASSTVQNLGEKLFF. The CDR3 DNA follows: TGTGCCAGCAGCACCGTACAGAATCTAGGGGAAAAACTGTTTTTT.

The chain joins TRBV5-1 to TRBJ1-2; 8 bases match TRBD1. Germline V gives CDR1 SGHRS, CDR2 YFSETQ. The ends lost 3 bases at V and 2 bases at J; junction bases unmatched: 3. The CDR3 covers 14 residues. The CDR3 reads CASSSTGENYGYTF. CDR3 nucleotide sequence: TGCGCCAGCAGCTCGACAGGGGAGAACTATGGCTACACCTTC.

This clone came up once. The chain combines TRBV7-2 with TRBJ2-3, with D possibly TRBD1 on 5 matching bases. In germline, CDR1 is SGHTA, CDR2 FQGNSA. The CDR3 is 14 amino acids. With 5 bases removed from V and 4 bases from J, the gap between germline ends came to 13 bases. CDR3 in DNA: TGTGCCAGCAGCACAAACCAGGGCGCAGATACGCAGTATTTT. This gives the protein CASSTNQGADTQYF.

This clone appeared a few times. J is TRBJ1-1 and V is TRBV14; tentatively, D is TRBD1 (5 bases). V gave up 2 bases and J gave up 11 bases, with 15 bases separating them. Germline V gene data show CDR1 as SGHDN and CDR2 as FVKESK. This CDR3 contains 13 residues. The CDR3 DNA sequence: TGTGCCAGCAGCCAAAATCTCAGGACAAGCGCTTTCTTT. It yields the protein CASSQNLRTSAFF.

This sequence joins TRBV27 and TRBJ2-1; no definite D call. The CDR3 is 15 amino acids. The germline gives CDR1 MNHEY, CDR2 SMNVEV (reference sequence). The V and J ends lost 5 bases and 4 bases respectively, with 15 bases between them. The CDR3 region is CASSPRTPLYNEQFF. CDR3 DNA: TGTGCCAGCAGTCCACGGACCCCGCTATACAATGAGCAGTTCTTC.

The DNA of the CDR3 is TGTGCCATCAGTCGGCGGGGGGGCGATGGCGGGGAGCTGTTTTTT. Amino acid sequence: CAISRRGGDGGELFF. J is TRBJ2-2 and V is TRBV10-3, with TRBD2 matching over 9 bases. The germline V gene has CDR1 ENHRY and CDR2 SYGVKD. The CDR3 consists of 15 residues. The V gene end was trimmed by 5 bases and the J gene end by 7 bases; junction bases not matched to a gene: 8.

V usage is TRBV7-9 and J usage is TRBJ2-5; D remains ambiguous. Germline CDR1 reads SEHNR; CDR2 reads FQNEAQ (reference sequence). The CDR3 spans 12 residues. Trimming shortened V by 3 bases and J by 5 bases, and 7 bases separated the two germline ends. CDR3: CASSFDFETQYF. The CDR3 DNA sequence: TGTGCCAGCAGCTTCGACTTCGAGACCCAGTACTTC.

The chain carries TRBV27 and TRBJ1-2; no firm D call. Germline V gene sequence: CDR1 MNHEY, CDR2 SMNVEV (reference sequence). The CDR3 runs 13 residues. V was trimmed by 0 bases and J by 8 bases, leaving 10 bases between them. The CDR3 protein is CASSLSARLGYTF. DNA for the CDR3: TGTGCCAGCAGTTTATCGGCCCGCCTGGGCTACACCTTC.

The chain is built from TRBV19 and TRBJ2-3, with TRBD2 identical over 11 bases. The V gene end was trimmed by 6 bases and the J gene end by 6 bases; junction bases not matched to a gene: 8. Per the germline V gene, CDR1 is LNHDA and CDR2 is SQIVND (reference sequence). This CDR3 has 15 residues. The CDR3 coding sequence is TGTGCCAGTAGCCTTAGCGGGGGGGCCTTGGATACGCAGTATTTT. Its translation: CASSLSGGALDTQYF.

The rearrangement links TRBV28 to TRBJ2-1, with D perhaps TRBD2 (6 bases). Trimming pared 3 bases from V and 5 bases from J, leaving 11 bases between. CDR3 length equals 14 residues. From germline, CDR1 is MDHEN and CDR2 SYDVKM. The CDR3 sequence: CASSFHGGNNEQFF. Here the CDR3 DNA reads TGTGCCAGCAGTTTTCACGGGGGAAACAATGAGCAGTTCTTC.

The chain uses TRBV5-1 and TRBJ2-7; D may be TRBD1 (5 bases). The CDR3 runs to 12 residues. Trimming pared 3 bases from V and 2 bases from J, leaving 6 bases between. The germline V gene encodes CDR1 SGHRS and CDR2 YFSETQ. The CDR3 reads CASSSQAYEQYF. The CDR3 DNA sequence: TGCGCCAGCAGCTCACAGGCCTACGAGCAGTACTTC.

This clone has more than one count but fewer than ten. V and J are TRBV30 and TRBJ2-2, with TRBD1 matching 8 bases. The germline V gene encodes CDR1 GTSNPN and CDR2 SVGIG (reference sequence). This CDR3 is built from 14 residues. The junction had 2 bases not matched to a gene; V was cut back by 5 bases and J by 0 bases. Here the CDR3 DNA reads TGTGCCTGGGCGGACAGGGCGAACACCGGGGAGCTGTTTTTT. This sequence encodes CAWADRANTGELFF.

This clone showed up many times. This chain uses TRBV5-1 with TRBJ1-6; D gene unclear. The CDR3 runs to 15 residues. V gave up 3 bases and J gave up 6 bases, with 13 bases separating them. Germline CDR1 and CDR2: SGHRS and YFSETQ. DNA for the CDR3: TGCGCCAGCAGCTCGACGCGGGGAGGTAATTCACCCCTCCACTTT. This codes for CASSSTRGGNSPLHF.

This clone was observed a single time. V usage is TRBV30 and J usage is TRBJ2-5; D is undetermined. This CDR3 region has 13 residues. Germline CDR1 and CDR2: GTSNPN and SVGIG (reference sequence). Trimming pared 0 bases from V and 4 bases from J, leaving 9 bases between. Here the CDR3 DNA reads TGTGCCTGGAGTGTACTTACAGCAGAGACCCAGTACTTC. This codes for CAWSVLTAETQYF. Full variable domain (missing parts from reference TRBV30 and TRBJ2-5): SQTIHQWPATLVQPVGSPLSLECTVEGTSNPNLYWYRQAAGRGLQLLFYSVGIGQISSEVPQNLSASRPQDRQFILSSKKLLLSDSGFYLCAWSVLTAETQYFGPGTRLLVL.

The genes are TRBV6-4 and TRBJ1-6; D is perhaps TRBD1 (6 bases). Deletions cut 6 bases from V and 15 bases from J, with 9 bases between. CDR3 size: 10 residues. Looked up from germline, CDR1 is MRHNA and CDR2 is SNTAGT. DNA for the CDR3: TGTGCCAGCAGAGGACAGTGCCTCCACTTT. The encoded protein is CASRGQCLHF.

The chain uses TRBV5-1 and TRBJ2-3, with 8 positions matching TRBD1. Germline trimming cut 0 bases from V and 0 bases from J; bases unmatched to any gene: 6. The CDR3 has 17 amino acids. Germline V gene lookup returns CDR1 SGHRS and CDR2 YFSETQ. CDR3 bases: TGCGCCAGCAGCTTGGGGGACAGGACACCTAGCACAGATACGCAGTATTTT. Encoded protein: CASSLGDRTPSTDTQYF.

The chain recombines TRBV29-1 with TRBJ2-6, with TRBD1 matching 7 bases. Germline V gene data show CDR1 as SQVTM and CDR2 as ANQGSEA. The CDR3 is 18 amino acids. The junction had 13 bases not matched to a gene; V was cut back by 2 bases and J by 3 bases. CDR3: CSVEKLHKGAHGANVLTF. CDR3 nucleotides: TGCAGCGTTGAAAAACTACATAAGGGGGCGCATGGGGCCAACGTCCTGACTTTC.